This T cell receptor (beta chain) was captured in a study of cytomegalovirus exposure and HLA in healthy donors. Study conclusions and caveats: Rarity characterized most TCR sequences, yet some public TCRs appeared in many donors. A later analysis revealed that TCR association rates differed between HLA loci, peaking at DRB1 and bottoming out at HLA-C. Excluded were some V segments that proved indistinguishable, including TRBV6-2 and TRBV6-3. Presence/absence analyses assumed roughly uniform sequencing depth across donors.

Turning to this clone: Antigen: not known.

The CDR3 sequence is 18 residues long. CDR1 and CDR2 (germline): LGHNA, YSLEER. J was trimmed by 4 bases and V by 0 bases; bases with no gene match: 10. Use of 60 Vbeta and 13 Jbeta primers characterized the PCR. TCRdb keeps only in-frame clones here, not all; method: immunoSEQ multiplex PCR. Found here are approximately 120,000 clones, under 80% of them singletons; the top ten hold 13%. The sample comprised PBMCs. J is TRBJ2-1 and V is TRBV4-3, with 9 bases matching TRBD1. This clonotype was obtained from a woman in her sixties in good health and CMV-seropositive. CDR3 in amino acids: CASSQDRVSGQGYNEQFF. In DNA form, the CDR3 reads TGCGCCAGCAGCCAAGATCGGGTCTCGGGACAGGGATACAATGAGCAGTTCTTC.